These T cell receptor beta chains were read from a single sample in a study of blood T cell repertoires in COVID-19. TCRdb's table, derived via immunoSEQ multiplex PCR, lists solely in-frame clones and lacks some. The sample lists 90,000 to 140,000 clones; roughly 80% were seen once. The sequenced sample was peripheral blood. The receptors were gathered from a woman in her sixties or seventies with acute or convalescent COVID-19. Each CDR3 is given without its conserved first and last residue. D genes are given only for firm matches.

d_call	cdr3_length	v_call	j_call	cdr3_aa
TRBD1	12	TRBV24-1	TRBJ2-7	ATSDAGTDYEQY
-	12	TRBV4-2	TRBJ1-2	ASSQDTGSYGYT
-	12	TRBV6-5	TRBJ2-5	ATTDTRTQETQY
TRBD1	11	TRBV10-3	TRBJ1-1	AIKGRGEDEAF
TRBD1	14	TRBV6-5	TRBJ2-5	ASSYLSAGGMETQY
-	13	TRBV27	TRBJ2-7	ASSGGRGVSYEQY
-	13	TRBV19	TRBJ2-3	ATRGVAASTDTQY
TRBD1	11	TRBV27	TRBJ1-2	ASSLGTGYGYT
TRBD1	13	TRBV5-6	TRBJ2-1	ASSDYRGRYNEQF
-	12	TRBV2	TRBJ2-4	ASSEGPRRDIQY
TRBD1	11	TRBV6-5	TRBJ1-2	ASNPTGGYGYT
TRBD2	14	TRBV19	TRBJ2-7	ASSNRGTSGSYEQY
TRBD1	18	TRBV6-1	TRBJ2-2	ASSGQGAVMGPIMAGELF
-	13	TRBV4-3	TRBJ2-7	ASSQAAGTPYEQY
TRBD2	13	TRBV5-1	TRBJ2-1	ASSLVIAGGGEQF
TRBD1	11	TRBV19	TRBJ1-2	ASKPGQGNGYT
-	13	TRBV15	TRBJ1-1	ATSRLGLSSSEAF